The 28 T cell receptor beta chains reported below all come from one sample, sequenced in a study of naive and memory T cell subsets. Amplification of ligated cDNA took four PCR rounds with SP2 and nested alpha and beta constant primers. TCRdb re-derived calls from the 5' RACE reads in MiXCR, one entry per CDR3 protein. The table includes 55,000 to 70,000 distinct CDR3 sequences, 7.2% detected once. A UMI-containing oligonucleotide was joined by 3' ligation to the TCR cDNA template. The receptors were sampled from a male donor in good health.

The sample holds many counts of this clonotype. The chain links TRBV7-9 to TRBJ2-7; possibly TRBD2 for D (6 bases). CDR3 length equals 13 residues. CDR1 is SEHNR, CDR2 FQNEAQ, per germline (reference sequence). V was cut by 4 bases and J by 3 bases, with 10 bases left in between. This CDR3 reads CASSSLTSYEQYF. The CDR3, as DNA: TGTGCCAGCAGCTCGTTGACTAGCTACGAGCAGTACTTC.

This clonotype was seen repeatedly, ten times or more. The genes are TRBV29-1 and TRBJ1-3; D is ambiguous. This CDR3 spans 14 amino acids. The germline V gene encodes CDR1 SQVTM and CDR2 ANQGSEA. Trimming took 1 base from V and 0 from J, leaving 7 bases between them. The CDR3 DNA sequence: TGCAGCGTTGAAGTTTGGGGCTCTGGAAACACCATATATTTT. Translated, it gives CSVEVWGSGNTIYF.

This clonotype showed up just a few times. The rearrangement links TRBV7-9 to TRBJ2-5, with TRBD2 as a possible D gene (5 bases). With 6 bases removed from V and 0 bases from J, the gap between germline ends came to 8 bases. Germline CDR1 is SEHNR and CDR2 is FQNEAQ (reference sequence). The CDR3 totals 13 residues. The CDR3 nucleotides are TGTGCCAGCAGACCGAGGGACCAAGAGACCCAGTACTTC. This gives the protein CASRPRDQETQYF. The full variable domain, its missing parts supplied by reference TRBV7-9 and TRBJ2-5, is DTGVSQNPRHKITKRGQNVTFRCDPISEHNRLYWYRQTLGQGPEFLTYFQNEAQLEKSRLLSDRFSAERPKGSFSTLEIQRTEQGDSAMYLCASRPRDQETQYFGPGTRLLVL.

This clonotype appeared many times. This chain links TRBV3-1 with TRBJ2-1; 7 bases line up with TRBD2. Trimming removed 1 base from V and 6 bases from J; junction bases left unmatched: 15. There are 18 residues in the CDR3. Per the germline V gene, CDR1 is LGHDT and CDR2 is YNNKEL (reference sequence). CDR3 residues: CASSQVSLAGAGPNEQFF. CDR3 sequence (DNA): TGTGCCAGCAGCCAAGTAAGTCTGGCGGGAGCGGGACCCAATGAGCAGTTCTTC.

This clonotype showed up just a few times. The rearrangement joins TRBV10-3 to TRBJ2-5, with D uncertain. There are 10 residues in the CDR3. Germline V lookup: CDR1 ENHRY, CDR2 SYGVKD. The V and J ends lost 10 bases and 3 bases respectively, with 6 bases between them. DNA of the CDR3: TGTGCCACCGGAAAAGAGACCCAGTACTTC. Translated: CATGKETQYF.

The chain uses TRBV7-9 and TRBJ2-7; 7 bases line up with TRBD2. The germline V gene encodes CDR1 SEHNR and CDR2 FQNEAQ (reference sequence). The CDR3 contains 15 residues. Unmatched junction bases numbered 7, after V lost 3 bases and J lost 2 bases. This chain's CDR3 is CASSFLAEETYEQYF. For the CDR3, the DNA is TGTGCCAGCAGCTTCCTAGCGGAGGAAACCTACGAGCAGTACTTC. Full variable domain (remainder filled in from reference TRBV7-9 and TRBJ2-7): DTGVSQNPRHKITKRGQNVTFRCDPISEHNRLYWYRQTLGQGPEFLTYFQNEAQLEKSRLLSDRFSAERPKGSFSTLEIQRTEQGDSAMYLCASSFLAEETYEQYFGPGTRLTVT.

In its sample, this clonotype was seen many times. The rearrangement joins TRBV16 to TRBJ2-2; tentative D call: TRBD1 (6 bases). This CDR3 comprises 17 residues. The germline V gene has CDR1 KGHSY and CDR2 FQNENV. V was shortened by 0 bases and J by 2 bases, with 13 bases between the two germline ends. CDR3 loop: CASSQSVWTANTGELFF. The CDR3 DNA is TGTGCCAGCAGCCAATCGGTGTGGACAGCTAACACCGGGGAGCTGTTTTTT.

This clonotype was seen many times. CDR3 sequence: CASSSTAGNTIYF. The CDR3 DNA reads TGTGCCAGCAGCTCCACAGCTGGAAACACCATATATTTT. This chain links TRBV11-2 with TRBJ1-3; D unresolved. Germline CDR1 SGHAT, CDR2 FQNNGV. With 4 bases removed from V and 2 bases from J, the gap between germline ends came to 6 bases. This CDR3 comprises 13 residues.

This clonotype was detected only a few times. The chain employs TRBV4-1 and TRBJ2-3; D possibly uses TRBD1 or TRBD2 (5 bases each). The length of the CDR3 is 14 residues. The germline V and J ends were trimmed by 0 bases and 14 bases, with 18 bases remaining between them. Germline V gene lookup returns CDR1 MGHRA and CDR2 YSYEKL. DNA for the CDR3: TGCGCCAGCAGCCAAGATCTCGGGACCCCCTTCCGGTATTTT. This codes for CASSQDLGTPFRYF.

J is TRBJ2-2 and V is TRBV7-8; 9 bases match TRBD1. Germline CDR1 reads SGHVS; CDR2 reads FQNEAQ. The trim removed 2 bases at V and 5 bases at J, leaving 9 bases unmatched. The CDR3 is made up of 17 amino acids. The CDR3, as DNA: TGTGCCAGCAGCTTAACGGAGAGACAGGGGGTGACCGGGGAGCTGTTTTTT. It yields the protein CASSLTERQGVTGELFF.

By share of the sample, this clonotype is medium-sized. The chain carries TRBV20-1 and TRBJ2-5, with 11 bases matching TRBD1. With 1 base clipped from V and 4 bases from J, the junction kept 17 bases outside the gene matches. This CDR3 contains 19 residues. Germline CDR1 DFQATT, CDR2 SNEGSKA (reference sequence). The CDR3 sequence is CSARGTGGGSSNMGETQYF. In DNA form, the CDR3 reads TGCAGTGCTAGAGGGACAGGGGGCGGTTCATCCAACATGGGAGAGACCCAGTACTTC.

This clonotype was counted between two and nine times. The V and J genes are TRBV9 and TRBJ1-3, with TRBD1 matching over 7 bases. CDR3 size: 15 residues. Germline values: CDR1 SGDLS, CDR2 YYNGEE. The V segment lost 3 bases and the J segment 0 bases; nucleotides outside the gene matches: 3. The DNA for the CDR3 is TGTGCCAGCAGCGCGGACAGGTACTCTGGAAACACCATATATTTT. Its protein product is CASSADRYSGNTIYF.

This clonotype turned up a few times. The V call is TRBV12-3 or TRBV12-4, the J call TRBJ2-7, with D uncertain. Trimming removed 6 bases from V and 3 bases from J, with 9 bases in between. This CDR3 region has 12 residues. The chain's CDR3 is CASSLTHYEQYF. CDR3 in DNA: TGTGCCAGCAGCCTCACACACTACGAGCAGTACTTC.

The V call is TRBV5-1, the J call TRBJ1-6; 7 bases agree with TRBD1. Trimming removed 1 base from V and 0 bases from J; junction bases left unmatched: 7. This CDR3 region has 18 residues. Germline V gene sequence: CDR1 SGHRS, CDR2 YFSETQ. The CDR3 nucleotides are TGCGCCAGCAGCTTGTCACAGGGGCCGAGCTCCTATAATTCACCCCTCCACTTT. Residues: CASSLSQGPSSYNSPLHF.

This clonotype came up many times. The rearrangement joins TRBV27 to TRBJ1-5; no clear D gene. This CDR3 contains 13 residues. Germline values: CDR1 MNHEY, CDR2 SMNVEV (reference sequence). Trimming cost V 2 bases and J 4 bases, with 6 bases left between them. Here the CDR3 DNA reads TGTGCCAGCAGTTTAGGGAGGAATCAGCCCCAGCATTTT. Its translation: CASSLGRNQPQHF.

This clonotype was recorded at least ten times. This sequence joins TRBV14 and TRBJ2-7; 12 nucleotides line up with TRBD1. After removal of 4 bases from V and 5 bases from J, the junction contained 12 bases not matched to a gene. Germline CDR1 reads SGHDN; CDR2 reads FVKESK. The CDR3 extends over 17 amino acids. In DNA form, the CDR3 reads TGTGCCAGCAGCCGAGATCGTTTCGGGACAGGGGGCGACGAGCAGTACTTC. Translation: CASSRDRFGTGGDEQYF. Supplemented by reference TRBV14 and TRBJ2-7, the full variable domain reads EAGVTQFPSHSVIEKGQTVTLRCDPISGHDNLYWYRRVMGKEIKFLLHFVKESKQDESGMPNNRFLAERTGGTYSTLKVQPAELEDSGVYFCASSRDRFGTGGDEQYFGPGTRLTVT.

Concerning this clonotype itself: Since a much larger clone is just one base distant, this may be a read error. The V and J genes are TRBV6-6 and TRBJ1-4; 7 bases agree with TRBD1. The germline V gene has CDR1 MNHNY and CDR2 SVGAGI (reference sequence). The CDR3 is 15 residues long. The V and J ends lost 4 bases and 5 bases, in that order; junction bases with no gene match: 7. The DNA of the CDR3 is TGTGCCAGCAGTTGCCTGGGACAGAGAAATGAAAAACTGTTTTTT. Translation gives CASSCLGQRNEKLFF.

In its sample, this clonotype was seen a few times. V gene TRBV11-2 combines with J gene TRBJ2-7; maybe TRBD2 (5 bases). The CDR3 spans 13 residues. V was cut by 5 bases and J by 3 bases, with 11 bases left in between. Germline V gene sequence: CDR1 SGHAT, CDR2 FQNNGV. CDR3 in DNA: TGTGCCAGCAGCGGTGGACTTCTCTACGAGCAGTACTTC. It translates to CASSGGLLYEQYF. The full variable domain, completed using reference TRBV11-2 and TRBJ2-7, is EAGVAQSPRYKIIEKRQSVAFWCNPISGHATLYWYQQILGQGPKLLIQFQNNGVVDDSQLPKDRFSAERLKGVDSTLKIQPAKLEDSAVYLCASSGGLLYEQYFGPGTRLTVT.

The chain has TRBV20-1 and TRBJ2-5, with 10 bases identical to TRBD2. Germline CDR1 and CDR2: DFQATT and SNEGSKA (reference sequence). This CDR3 spans 16 amino acids. With 3 bases clipped from V and 1 base from J, the junction kept 8 bases outside the gene matches. The CDR3: CSARGLARGIQETQYF. The CDR3 region has the DNA TGCAGTGCTAGGGGACTAGCGAGAGGGATCCAAGAGACCCAGTACTTC.

Ten or more counts support this clonotype. This chain uses TRBV3-1 with TRBJ1-6; perhaps TRBD1 as D (5 bases). With 1 base removed from V and 7 bases from J, the gap between germline ends came to 11 bases. Germline CDR1 and CDR2: LGHDT and YNNKEL (reference sequence). The CDR3 has 15 residues. CDR3 protein: CASSQGSGGNSPLHF. The CDR3 DNA reads as TGTGCCAGCAGCCAAGGATCCGGGGGGAATTCACCCCTCCACTTT.

This clonotype was counted a few times. The chain carries TRBV29-1 and TRBJ1-1; TRBD1 might be the D (5 bases). V was pared by 3 bases and J by 9 bases, with 14 bases between. The germline V gene has CDR1 SQVTM and CDR2 ANQGSEA. The CDR3 covers 12 residues. CDR3 region: CSVEPDTIQAFF. In DNA, the CDR3 is TGCAGCGTTGAGCCGGACACCATACAAGCTTTCTTT. Drawing the rest from reference TRBV29-1 and TRBJ1-1, the complete variable domain is SAVISQKPSRDICQRGTSLTIQCQVDSQVTMMFWYRQQPGQSLTLIATANQGSEATYESGFVIDKFPISRPNLTFSTLTVSNMSPEDSSIYLCSVEPDTIQAFFGQGTRLTVV.

This clonotype was counted many times. The V gene is TRBV7-8, the J gene TRBJ2-7, with D possibly matching TRBD1 (5 bases). Trimming left V 5 bases short and J 1 base short, with 12 bases between. This CDR3 is 14 amino acids long. In germline, CDR1 is SGHVS, CDR2 FQNEAQ. The CDR3 DNA reads TGTGCCAGCAGCCCCCGAACAGGTTCCTACGAGCAGTACTTC. It codes for CASSPRTGSYEQYF.

This clonotype has at least ten counts. The V call is TRBV3-1, the J call TRBJ1-6, with 7 bases lining up with TRBD1. Looked up from germline, CDR1 is LGHDT and CDR2 is YNNKEL (reference sequence). This CDR3 spans 14 amino acids. The ends lost 8 bases at V and 11 bases at J; junction bases unmatched: 12. The CDR3 DNA reads TGTGCCAGCGGAGGGAACAGGGGCACGACACCCCTCCACTTT. It encodes CASGGNRGTTPLHF.

A few counts support this clonotype. The chain is built from TRBV6-6 and TRBJ1-2; 9 nucleotides agree with TRBD1. Germline-derived CDR1 and CDR2 are MNHNY and SVGAGI (reference sequence). This CDR3 contains 14 residues. J gave up 4 bases and V 5 bases, and 5 bases lay outside the gene matches. This chain's CDR3 is CASSRMTGGYGYTF. The DNA for the CDR3 is TGTGCCAGCAGTCGAATGACAGGGGGCTATGGCTACACCTTC.

This clonotype appeared many times. The rearrangement uses TRBV10-3 and TRBJ2-5; 10 bases line up with TRBD1. After removal of 6 bases from V and 1 base from J, the junction contained 5 bases not matched to a gene. Germline CDR1 is ENHRY and CDR2 is SYGVKD. This CDR3 has 15 residues. CDR3 coding DNA: TGTGCCATCAGGAGGGACAGGGGATCCCAAGAGACCCAGTACTTC. Protein sequence: CAIRRDRGSQETQYF.

This clonotype was detected many times. V usage is TRBV9 and J usage is TRBJ2-5; D is possibly TRBD2 (5 bases). Per germline, CDR1 SGDLS and CDR2 YYNGEE. V gave up 4 bases and J gave up 4 bases, with 11 bases separating them. This CDR3 has 13 amino acids. The CDR3, as DNA: TGTGCCAGCAGCTCGGGGATTAGAGAGACCCAGTACTTC. This encodes CASSSGIRETQYF.

In its sample, this clonotype was seen many times. V gene TRBV4-1 combines with J gene TRBJ2-7; TRBD1 aligns across 9 bases. V trimming: 0 bases; J trimming: 4 bases; junction bases outside the gene matches: 10. CDR1 and CDR2 from the germline V gene are MGHRA and YSYEKL. The CDR3 is 17 amino acids. The CDR3 region is CASSQDLHGTGSYEQYF. The CDR3 DNA reads as TGCGCCAGCAGCCAAGATCTTCACGGGACAGGGTCTTACGAGCAGTACTTC.

This clonotype showed up just a few times. This sequence joins TRBV6-5 and TRBJ1-3, with 7 positions matching TRBD1. V was clipped by 0 bases and J by 3 bases; unmatched bases: 5. The CDR3 sequence is 16 residues long. CDR1 and CDR2 (germline): MNHEY, SVGAGI. CDR3 in DNA: TGTGCCAGCAGTTACTCTCAGGGGGAGGGTGGAAACACCATATATTTT. Translation gives CASSYSQGEGGNTIYF.